This T cell receptor (beta chain) was captured by sequencing in a study of T cells after yellow fever vaccination. The CDR3 loop spans 15 amino acids. V lost 4 bases and J 2 bases, leaving 14 bases between the germline ends. Germline values: CDR1 SGDLS, CDR2 YYNGEE. Concerning this clonotype: Its target is unknown.

Regarding the study as a whole: Repertoires obtained by FACS sorting could include abundant clonotypes that entered as contaminants from the bulk population. Among primary-vaccination clones, most reappeared after the booster, at about 95% for CD4 and more than 75% for CD8.

A universal primer site and UMIs were added as TCR cDNA was made by 5'RACE template switching. MiXCR, applied by TCRdb to the 5' RACE reads, yields one record per CDR3 protein. The repertoire holds some 320,000 distinct CDR3 sequences, with 3.5% to 4.5% as singletons. V usage is TRBV9 and J usage is TRBJ2-3, with D perhaps TRBD1 or TRBD2 (5 bases each). This specimen was PBMCs, taken 15 days after the yellow fever booster vaccination. This receptor was identified in a man aged 18-30 years who received the YFV17D yellow fever vaccine. CDR3 sequence (DNA): TGTGCCAGCAGCACCACCGGGACGTCCACAGATACGCAGTATTTT. This codes for CASSTTGTSTDTQYF.